Sequencing of this TCR beta chain was carried out in a study of blood T cell repertoires in COVID-19. Whole-study context: The origin of the acute and convalescent COVID-19 samples was the United States, Italy and Spain. T cells, B-cell-depleted T cells, or PBMCs supplied cDNA or gDNA.

Per germline, CDR1 SGHRS and CDR2 YFSETQ. The CDR3 length is 13 residues. V lost 4 bases, J lost 4 bases, and 4 bases stayed unmatched. Study processing details: Nucleated cell counts were estimated from reference gene primer amplification. Libraries were prepared by immunoSEQ multiplex PCR; TCRdb keeps only in-frame clonotypes and omits some of them. That table supplies the V and J calls and clone size; D and trimming were determined from the DNA. This sample has fewer than 350,000 clones, with 89% found just once. Clinical histories supplied by participants themselves formed the basis of cohort assignment.

This chain connects TRBV5-1 to TRBJ1-1, with TRBD1 matching 7 bases. The clonotype originates from a woman aged 40 to 50 who had recovered from COVID-19. Sequenced: PBMCs or T cells enriched from blood (not recorded which). CDR3 amino acids: CASSRQGATEAFF. CDR3 coding DNA: TGCGCCAGCAGCCGACAGGGAGCCACTGAAGCTTTCTTT.